This paragraph reports one T cell receptor beta chain. This record comes from a study of shared clonotypes between healthy human individuals. In the study's own analysis: Filtering differed because ImmunoSEQ produced junction-only sequences that carried no quality scores. The table came from immunoSEQ multiplex PCR; TCRdb's copy has only in-frame clones and leaves some out. V and J calls and clone size come straight from that table; D and trimming were deduced from the DNA. The data contain roughly 500,000 clones, around 85% of them singletons. There are 15 residues in the CDR3. Germline CDR1 and CDR2: SGHTS and YDEGEE. With 4 bases clipped from V and 5 bases from J, the junction kept 8 bases outside the gene matches.

This chain links TRBV5-8 with TRBJ2-5; the match to TRBD1 covers 10 bases. Source material: PBMCs. This clonotype was sampled from a middle-aged woman in good health. Some clones in this sample may be carry-over from other donors' samples. The CDR3 nucleotides read TGTGCCAGCAGCCCCGGGACAGGGGTAGGGGAGACCCAGTACTTC. Residues: CASSPGTGVGETQYF.